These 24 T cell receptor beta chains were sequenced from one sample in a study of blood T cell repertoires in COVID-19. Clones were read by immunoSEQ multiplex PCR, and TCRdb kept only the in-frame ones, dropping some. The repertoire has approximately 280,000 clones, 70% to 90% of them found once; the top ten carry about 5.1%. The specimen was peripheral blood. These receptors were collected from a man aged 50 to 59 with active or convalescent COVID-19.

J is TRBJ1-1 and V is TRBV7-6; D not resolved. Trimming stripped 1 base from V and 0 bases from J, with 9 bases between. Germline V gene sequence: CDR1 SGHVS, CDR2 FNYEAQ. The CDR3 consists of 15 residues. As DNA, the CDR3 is TGTGCCAGCAGCTTAGTCACAGTATTGAACACTGAAGCTTTCTTT. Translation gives CASSLVTVLNTEAFF. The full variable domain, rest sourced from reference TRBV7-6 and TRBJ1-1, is GAGVSQSPRYKVTKRGQDVALRCDPISGHVSLYWYRQALGQGPEFLTYFNYEAQQDKSGLPNDRFSAERPEGSISTLTIQRTEQRDSAMYRCASSLVTVLNTEAFFGQGTRLTVV.

Written as DNA, the CDR3 is TGTGCCAGCAGCCAAGGGACAGGGCTTAACACCGGGGAGCTGTTTTTT. Its translation: CASSQGTGLNTGELFF. This chain joins TRBV4-2 and TRBJ2-2, with 8 bases matching TRBD1. Trimming removed 1 base from V and 2 bases from J; junction bases left unmatched: 3. The CDR3 sequence is 16 residues long. Germline CDR1 LGHNA, CDR2 YNFKEQ.

The DNA of the CDR3 is TGCGCCAGCAGCACGACCGGGACAGGGAAGACTGAAGCTTTCTTT. This translates into CASSTTGTGKTEAFF. The chain couples TRBV5-1 to TRBJ1-1, with 9 bases identical to TRBD1. V shed 4 bases, J shed 5 bases, and the junction held 9 bases outside the gene matches. Germline CDR1 SGHRS, CDR2 YFSETQ. The CDR3 length is 15 residues.

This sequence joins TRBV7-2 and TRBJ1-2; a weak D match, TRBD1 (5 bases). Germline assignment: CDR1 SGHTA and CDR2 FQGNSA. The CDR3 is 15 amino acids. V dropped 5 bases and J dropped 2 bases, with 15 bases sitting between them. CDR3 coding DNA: TGTGCCAGCAGCCCAGGGAAGACGGAAAACTATGGCTACACCTTC. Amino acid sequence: CASSPGKTENYGYTF.

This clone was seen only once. CDR3 loop: CASSYSTGIAFF. The CDR3 DNA follows: TGTGCCAGCAGTTACTCCACAGGGATAGCTTTCTTT. The rearrangement uses TRBV6-5 and TRBJ1-1; possibly TRBD1 for D (6 bases). The germline V gene has CDR1 MNHEY and CDR2 SVGAGI. Trimming removed 0 bases from V and 10 bases from J, with 9 bases in between. The CDR3 is 12 amino acids.

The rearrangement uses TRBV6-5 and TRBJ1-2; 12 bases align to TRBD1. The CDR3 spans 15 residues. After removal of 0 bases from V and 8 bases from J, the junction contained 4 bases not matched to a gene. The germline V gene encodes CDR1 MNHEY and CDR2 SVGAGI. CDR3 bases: TGTGCCAGCAGTTACTCGGGACAGGGGGCGTGGGGCTACACCTTC. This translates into CASSYSGQGAWGYTF.

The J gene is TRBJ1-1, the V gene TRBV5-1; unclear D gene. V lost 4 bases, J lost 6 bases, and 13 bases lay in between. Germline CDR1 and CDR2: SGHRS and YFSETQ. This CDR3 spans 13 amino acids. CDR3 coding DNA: TGCGCCAGCAGCCCTGCCGGGGTCGCTGAAGCTTTCTTT. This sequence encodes CASSPAGVAEAFF.

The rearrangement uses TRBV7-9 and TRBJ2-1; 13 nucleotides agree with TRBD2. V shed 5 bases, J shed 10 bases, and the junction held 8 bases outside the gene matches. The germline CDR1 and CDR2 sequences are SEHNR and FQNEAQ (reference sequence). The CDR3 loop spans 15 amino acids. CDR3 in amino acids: CASSVGLAGSEEQFF. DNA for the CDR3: TGTGCCAGCAGCGTGGGACTAGCGGGATCAGAGGAGCAGTTCTTC.

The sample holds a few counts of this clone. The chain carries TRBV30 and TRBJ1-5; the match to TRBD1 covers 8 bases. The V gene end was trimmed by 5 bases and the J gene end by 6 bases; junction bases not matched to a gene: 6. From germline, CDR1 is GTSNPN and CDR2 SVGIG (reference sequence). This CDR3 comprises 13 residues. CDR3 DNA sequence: TGTGCCTGGGCAGGACAGGGCGGTCAGCCCCAGCATTTT. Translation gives CAWAGQGGQPQHF.

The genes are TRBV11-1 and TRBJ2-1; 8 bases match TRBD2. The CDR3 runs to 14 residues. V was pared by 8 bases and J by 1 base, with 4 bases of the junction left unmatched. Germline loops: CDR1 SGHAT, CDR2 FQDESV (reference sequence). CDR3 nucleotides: TGTGCCAGCGCTACGGGAGGGTCCTACAATGAGCAGTTCTTC. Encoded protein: CASATGGSYNEQFF.

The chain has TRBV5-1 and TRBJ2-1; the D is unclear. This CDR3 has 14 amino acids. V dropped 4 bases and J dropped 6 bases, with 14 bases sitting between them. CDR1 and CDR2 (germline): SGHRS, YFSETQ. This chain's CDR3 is CASSLSLGPNEQFF. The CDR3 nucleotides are TGCGCCAGCAGCCTCTCCTTGGGCCCCAATGAGCAGTTCTTC.

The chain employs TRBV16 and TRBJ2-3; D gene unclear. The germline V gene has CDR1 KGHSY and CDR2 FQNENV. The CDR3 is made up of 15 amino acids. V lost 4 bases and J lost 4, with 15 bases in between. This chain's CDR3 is CASSRQRASADTQYF. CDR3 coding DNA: TGTGCCAGCAGCCGCCAACGAGCGTCCGCAGATACGCAGTATTTT.

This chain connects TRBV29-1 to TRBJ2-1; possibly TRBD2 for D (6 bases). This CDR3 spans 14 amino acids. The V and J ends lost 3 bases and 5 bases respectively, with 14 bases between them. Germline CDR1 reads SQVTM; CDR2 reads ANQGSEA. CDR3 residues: CSVDGRLVNNEQFF. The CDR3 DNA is TGCAGCGTTGACGGGAGACTAGTCAACAATGAGCAGTTCTTC.

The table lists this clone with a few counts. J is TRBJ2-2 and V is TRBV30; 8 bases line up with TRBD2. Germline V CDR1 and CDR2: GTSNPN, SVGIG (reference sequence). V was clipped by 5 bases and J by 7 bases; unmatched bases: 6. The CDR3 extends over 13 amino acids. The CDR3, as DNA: TGTGCCTGGGCGAGCGGGAGTGTCGGGGAGCTGTTTTTT. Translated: CAWASGSVGELFF.

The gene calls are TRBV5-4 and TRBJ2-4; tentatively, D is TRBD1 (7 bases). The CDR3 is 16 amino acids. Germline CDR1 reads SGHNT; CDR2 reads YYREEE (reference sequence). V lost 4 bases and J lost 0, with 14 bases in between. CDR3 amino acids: CASSAGQMLAKNIQYF. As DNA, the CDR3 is TGTGCCAGCAGCGCGGGACAGATGTTAGCCAAAAACATTCAGTACTTC.

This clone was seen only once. This CDR3 is CASSGGPDTEAFF. CDR3 in DNA: TGTGCCAGCAGCGGGGGGCCGGACACTGAAGCTTTCTTT. This chain connects TRBV2 to TRBJ1-1; D perhaps matches TRBD1 (6 bases). This CDR3 spans 13 amino acids. The germline CDR1 and CDR2 sequences are SNHLY and FYNNEI. Trimming shortened V by 6 bases and J by 3 bases, and 11 bases separated the two germline ends.

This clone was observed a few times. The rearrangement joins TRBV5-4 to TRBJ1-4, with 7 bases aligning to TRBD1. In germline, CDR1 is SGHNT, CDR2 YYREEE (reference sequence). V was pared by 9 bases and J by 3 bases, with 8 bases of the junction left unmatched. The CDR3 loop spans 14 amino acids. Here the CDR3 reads CAIHSQGANEKLFF. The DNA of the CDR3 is TGTGCCATACACTCCCAGGGGGCTAATGAAAAACTGTTTTTT. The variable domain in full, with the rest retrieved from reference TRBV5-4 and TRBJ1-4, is ETGVTQSPTHLIKTRGQQVTLRCSSQSGHNTVSWYQQALGQGPQFIFQYYREEENGRGNFPPRFSGLQFPNYSSELNVNALELDDSALYLCAIHSQGANEKLFFGSGTQLSVL.

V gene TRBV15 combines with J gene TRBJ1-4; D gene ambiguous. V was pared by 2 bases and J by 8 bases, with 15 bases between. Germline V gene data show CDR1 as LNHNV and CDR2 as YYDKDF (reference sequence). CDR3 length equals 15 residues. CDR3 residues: CATSRFRSLEEKLFF. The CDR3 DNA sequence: TGTGCCACCAGCAGATTCAGGTCCCTTGAGGAAAAACTGTTTTTT.

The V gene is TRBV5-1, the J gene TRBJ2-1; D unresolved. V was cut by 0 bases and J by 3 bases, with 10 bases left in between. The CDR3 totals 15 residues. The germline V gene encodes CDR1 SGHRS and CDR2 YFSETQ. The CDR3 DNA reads TGCGCCAGCAGCTTGGTAGCTGAAAACTACAATGAGCAGTTCTTC. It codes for CASSLVAENYNEQFF. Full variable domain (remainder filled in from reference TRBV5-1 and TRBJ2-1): KAGVTQTPRYLIKTRGQQVTLSCSPISGHRSVSWYQQTPGQGLQFLFEYFSETQRNKGNFPGRFSGRQFSNSRSEMNVSTLELGDSALYLCASSLVAENYNEQFFGPGTRLTVL.

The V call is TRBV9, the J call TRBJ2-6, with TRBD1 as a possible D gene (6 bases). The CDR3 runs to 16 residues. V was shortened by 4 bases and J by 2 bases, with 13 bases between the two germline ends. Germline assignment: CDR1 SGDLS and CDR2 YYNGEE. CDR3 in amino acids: CASSPRQAAGANVLTF. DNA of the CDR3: TGTGCCAGCAGCCCTCGACAGGCAGCTGGGGCCAACGTCCTGACTTTC.

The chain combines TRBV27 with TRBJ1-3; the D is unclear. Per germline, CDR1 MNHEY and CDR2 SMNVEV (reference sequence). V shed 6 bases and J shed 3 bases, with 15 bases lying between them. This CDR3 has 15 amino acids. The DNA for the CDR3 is TGTGCCAGCAGGGCTGAGGGTGCCTTTGGAAACACCATATATTTT. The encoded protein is CASRAEGAFGNTIYF.

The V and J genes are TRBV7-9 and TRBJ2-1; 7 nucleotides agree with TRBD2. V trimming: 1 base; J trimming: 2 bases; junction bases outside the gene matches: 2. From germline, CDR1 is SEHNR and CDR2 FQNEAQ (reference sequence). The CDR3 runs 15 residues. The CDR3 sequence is CASSLGAGAYNEQFF. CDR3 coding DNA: TGTGCCAGCAGCTTAGGCGCGGGAGCCTACAATGAGCAGTTCTTC.

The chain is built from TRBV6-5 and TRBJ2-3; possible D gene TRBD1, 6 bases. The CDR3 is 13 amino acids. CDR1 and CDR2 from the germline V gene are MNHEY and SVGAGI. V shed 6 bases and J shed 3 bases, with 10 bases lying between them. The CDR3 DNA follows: TGTGCCAGCAGGGACAGAGGGACAGATACGCAGTATTTT. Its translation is CASRDRGTDTQYF.

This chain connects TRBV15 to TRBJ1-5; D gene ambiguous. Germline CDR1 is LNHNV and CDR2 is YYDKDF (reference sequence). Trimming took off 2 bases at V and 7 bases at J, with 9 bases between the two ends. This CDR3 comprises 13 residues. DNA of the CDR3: TGTGCCACCAGCAGAACTCTGGGCCAGCCCCAGCATTTT. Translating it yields CATSRTLGQPQHF.